This T cell receptor beta chain comes out of a study of blood T cell repertoires in COVID-19. Overall study: COVID-19 samples collected from the United States, Italy and Spain covered acute and convalescent phases.

The data were produced by immunoSEQ multiplex PCR, yet TCRdb's version contains in-frame clones alone and is incomplete. The profile shows some 65,000 clones, about 85% of them singletons. This CDR3 comprises 14 residues. Germline V gene data show CDR1 as ENHRY and CDR2 as SYGVKD. V trimming: 7 bases; J trimming: 5 bases; junction bases outside the gene matches: 4. A remark on this clone: In the same sample, other DNA sequences code for this CDR3.

Input material: peripheral blood. V gene TRBV10-3 combines with J gene TRBJ1-6; 8 positions match TRBD1. The TCR sequence derives from a man aged 80 or over with acute or convalescent COVID-19. The CDR3 DNA follows: TGTGCCATCACCGGGGACAGGAATAATTCACCCCTCCACTTT. This translates into CAITGDRNNSPLHF.